This T cell receptor beta chain was sequenced during a study of T cells expressing NK-cell markers. Study as a whole: CD3+CD56+NKG2C+, CD3+CD56+NKG2C- and CD3+CD56-NKG2C+ T cells, once sorted, supplied the TCR beta repertoires. One of the eight sequenced donors was seronegative, whereas the other seven were HCMV-seropositive.

TCRdb reprocessed the 5' RACE reads; each CDR3 protein has one entry and no DNA is given. This repertoire includes 400,000 to 500,000 distinct CDR3 sequences. The TCR was taken from a woman between 18 and 75 years old in good health. Sequencing used blood T cells: a sorted CD56 or NKG2C T cell subset, CD4+ or CD8+ T cells, or bulk PBMC T cells (not recorded which).

This CDR3 is CSVAGTVKQWTDTQYF. The gene calls are TRBV29-1 and TRBJ2-3; TCRdb names TRBD1, which stays unverified in the absence of DNA. This CDR3 region has 16 residues. Per germline, CDR1 SQVTM and CDR2 ANQGSEA.